The 18 T cell receptor beta chains below were found in one sample sequenced in a study of T cells after yellow fever vaccination. In TCRdb, the 5' RACE reads were re-called with MiXCR into one record per CDR3 protein. The sample yields hundreds of thousands of distinct CDR3 sequences, approximately 13% seen once. The source material was PBMCs, sampled on the day of the yellow fever booster vaccination. The receptors were gathered from a man aged 25-45 years who received the YFV17D yellow fever vaccine.

The rearrangement joins TRBV7-9 to TRBJ2-1, with 7 bases aligning to TRBD2. The CDR3 is 17 residues long. Germline loops: CDR1 SEHNR, CDR2 FQNEAQ (reference sequence). V lost 1 base, J lost 0 bases, and 6 bases stayed unmatched. The CDR3 DNA sequence: TGTGCCAGCAGCTTAGGACCTAGCGGAAGCTCCTACAATGAGCAGTTCTTC. Protein sequence: CASSLGPSGSSYNEQFF.

The chain joins TRBV6-1 to TRBJ2-1; TRBD2 matches 12 bases. Germline values: CDR1 MNHNS, CDR2 SASEGT. V was pared by 6 bases and J by 6 bases, with 9 bases of the junction left unmatched. This CDR3 spans 16 amino acids. As DNA, the CDR3 is TGTGCCAGCAGCACTCTAGCGGGAGGGCCTACCAATGAGCAGTTCTTC. Protein product: CASSTLAGGPTNEQFF.

This clonotype occurred a few times. This rearrangement joins TRBV29-1 to TRBJ2-3, with D uncertain. There are 11 residues in the CDR3. Trimming stripped 6 bases from V and 2 bases from J, with 6 bases between. In germline, CDR1 is SQVTM, CDR2 ANQGSEA. The CDR3 nucleotides are TGCAGCGTCACCACCACAGATACGCAGTATTTT. It is translated as CSVTTTDTQYF.

Worth noting for this clonotype: Germline and junction disagree at one end, which may indicate a read error. The V gene is TRBV19, the J gene TRBJ2-1; D ambiguous. The CDR3 runs 14 residues. Germline V gene data show CDR1 as LNHDA and CDR2 as SQIVND (reference sequence). CDR3 in amino acids: CASSIRDSNNEQFF. The CDR3, as DNA: TGTGCCAGTAGTATACGAGACTCCAACAATGAGCAGTTCTTC.

V is TRBV4-3 and J is TRBJ1-1; TRBD1 is a possible D gene (6 bases). CDR1 and CDR2 (germline): LGHNA, YSLEER. Trimming removed 0 bases from V and 5 bases from J, with 16 bases in between. The CDR3 contains 16 residues. The CDR3 region has the DNA TGCGCCAGCAGCCAAGACGAGAACGGGGGCCGGACTGAAGCTTTCTTT. Protein sequence: CASSQDENGGRTEAFF.

Details on this clonotype: A read error may be the cause here, since a much bigger clone is one base away. The J gene is TRBJ2-3, the V gene TRBV7-2; D is possibly TRBD1 or TRBD2 (5 bases each). The CDR3 loop spans 14 amino acids. Germline V lookup: CDR1 SGHTA, CDR2 FQGNSA. The CDR3 DNA is TGTTCCAGTTTTAAGTGGGACGGAACAGATACGCAGTATTTT. Residues: CSSFKWDGTDTQYF. Full variable domain (missing parts from reference TRBV7-2 and TRBJ2-3): GAGVSQSPSNKVTEKGKDVELRCDPISGHTALYWYRQSLGQGLEFLIYFQGNSAPDKSGLPSDRFSAERTGGSVSTLTIQRTQQEDSAVYLCSSFKWDGTDTQYFGPGTRLTVL.

This clonotype has only a few counts. V usage is TRBV7-9 and J usage is TRBJ1-3, with no clear D. The CDR3 loop spans 16 amino acids. Germline CDR1 is SEHNR and CDR2 is FQNEAQ (reference sequence). The V and J ends lost 0 bases and 8 bases respectively, with 17 bases between them. CDR3 sequence (DNA): TGTGCCAGCAGCTTAGCGCTCTCAACTCGTCCGTACACCATATATTTT. Amino acids: CASSLALSTRPYTIYF.

This clonotype was counted many times. The V gene is TRBV28, the J gene TRBJ1-4; D unresolved. V lost 4 bases to trimming and J lost 7 bases, with 16 bases between them. Germline loops: CDR1 MDHEN, CDR2 SYDVKM. CDR3 size: 15 residues. This chain's CDR3 is CASSSPTVGVEKLFF. The CDR3, as DNA: TGTGCCAGCAGTTCACCCACCGTCGGGGTTGAAAAACTGTTTTTT.

This clonotype was picked up a small number of times. This rearrangement joins TRBV7-9 to TRBJ2-5; no clear D gene. This CDR3 comprises 15 residues. Between the trimmed V and J ends, which lost 4 bases and 4 bases, there was a span of 16 bases. Germline V gene lookup returns CDR1 SEHNR and CDR2 FQNEAQ (reference sequence). CDR3 nucleotide sequence: TGTGCCAGCAGCTCTTTTTCGGCGAAGGTAGAGACCCAGTACTTC. This gives the protein CASSSFSAKVETQYF.

This clonotype occurred a few times. The V and J genes are TRBV6-5 and TRBJ2-5; D possibly corresponds to TRBD2 (7 bases). The V gene lost 1 base and the J gene lost 10 bases, with 28 bases spanning the gap. Germline CDR1 is MNHEY and CDR2 is SVGAGI. The CDR3 has 18 amino acids. Written as DNA, the CDR3 is TGTGCCAGCAGTTACTGGAGGGGGGCGGGAGACCCCCCTAGCGGCCAGTACTTC. Translating it yields CASSYWRGAGDPPSGQYF.

The V gene is TRBV7-2, the J gene TRBJ2-6, with D perhaps TRBD1 (5 bases). Trimming stripped 5 bases from V and 2 bases from J, with 7 bases between. From germline, CDR1 is SGHTA and CDR2 FQGNSA. The CDR3 runs to 14 residues. CDR3 protein: CASSGAPGANVLTF. DNA for the CDR3: TGTGCCAGCAGCGGGGCCCCTGGGGCCAACGTCCTGACTTTC.

The chain has TRBV24-1 and TRBJ1-4; TRBD1 matches at 12 bases. The CDR3 is made up of 17 amino acids. The germline CDR1 and CDR2 sequences are KGHDR and SFDVKD. V lost 4 bases and J lost 2; bases outside the gene matches: 4. CDR3 nucleotide sequence: TGTGCCACCAGTGAGGGGACAGGGGGCTTCACTAATGAAAAACTGTTTTTT. This codes for CATSEGTGGFTNEKLFF.

This clonotype showed up just a few times. The chain combines TRBV7-9 with TRBJ2-2, with no clear D. The CDR3 totals 17 residues. Germline assignment: CDR1 SEHNR and CDR2 FQNEAQ (reference sequence). V was pared by 5 bases and J by 0 bases, with 16 bases between. CDR3 sequence: CASSPMDGFSNTGELFF. In nucleotides, the CDR3 is TGTGCCAGCAGCCCAATGGACGGATTTTCGAACACCGGGGAGCTGTTTTTT.

The V gene is TRBV29-1, the J gene TRBJ1-2; possible D gene TRBD1, 6 bases. This CDR3 spans 11 amino acids. V gave up 4 bases and J gave up 7 bases, with 10 bases separating them. Germline V lookup: CDR1 SQVTM, CDR2 ANQGSEA. CDR3 loop: CSVGRTAGYTF. Written as DNA, the CDR3 is TGCAGCGTTGGGAGGACAGCTGGCTACACCTTC.

This clonotype appeared many times. This chain links TRBV5-1 with TRBJ2-4; D might be TRBD1 (6 bases). Per the germline V gene, CDR1 is SGHRS and CDR2 is YFSETQ. The CDR3 sequence is 18 residues long. Trimming removed 5 bases from V and 0 bases from J, with 21 bases in between. The CDR3 coding sequence is TGCGCCAGCAGGCGAAAGGACAGCCTTCGCCTAGCCAAAAACATTCAGTACTTC. The encoded protein is CASRRKDSLRLAKNIQYF.

The DNA of the CDR3 is TGTGCCAGCAACCTGGGGTGGACTCCACAAGAGACCCAGTACTTC. This codes for CASNLGWTPQETQYF. The rearrangement joins TRBV7-9 to TRBJ2-5, with D tentatively TRBD2 (5 bases). Germline V gene data show CDR1 as SEHNR and CDR2 as FQNEAQ (reference sequence). The CDR3 totals 15 residues. V dropped 7 bases and J dropped 2 bases, with 17 bases sitting between them.

Ten or more counts support this clonotype. The chain carries TRBV14 and TRBJ2-1; D possibly uses TRBD1 or TRBD2 (5 bases each). Trimming took 1 base from V and 3 from J, leaving 7 bases between them. CDR1 is SGHDN, CDR2 FVKESK, per germline. The CDR3 is made up of 14 amino acids. The chain's CDR3 is CASSQAGGYNEQFF. As DNA, the CDR3 is TGTGCCAGCAGCCAAGCTGGGGGCTACAATGAGCAGTTCTTC.

This clonotype came up a few times. The chain recombines TRBV7-9 with TRBJ2-7, with 8 positions matching TRBD1. Germline V gene lookup returns CDR1 SEHNR and CDR2 FQNEAQ (reference sequence). The J segment lost 1 base and the V segment lost 4 bases, leaving 6 bases of the junction unmatched. The CDR3 spans 15 residues. The CDR3 DNA reads as TGTGCCAGCAGCTACCCGGACAGGGAGTCCTACGAGCAGTACTTC. The encoded protein is CASSYPDRESYEQYF.